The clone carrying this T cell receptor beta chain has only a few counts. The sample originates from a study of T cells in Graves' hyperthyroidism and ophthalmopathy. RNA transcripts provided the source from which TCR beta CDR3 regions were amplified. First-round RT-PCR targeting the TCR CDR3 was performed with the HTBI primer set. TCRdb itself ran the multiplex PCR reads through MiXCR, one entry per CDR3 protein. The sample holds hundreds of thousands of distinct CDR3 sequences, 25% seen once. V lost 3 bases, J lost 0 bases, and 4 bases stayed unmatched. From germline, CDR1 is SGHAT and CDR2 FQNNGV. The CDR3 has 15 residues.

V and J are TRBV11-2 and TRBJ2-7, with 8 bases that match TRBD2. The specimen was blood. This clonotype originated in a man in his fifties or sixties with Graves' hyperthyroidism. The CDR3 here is CASSFGLASSYEQYF. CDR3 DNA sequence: TGTGCCAGCAGCTTCGGACTAGCCAGCTCCTACGAGCAGTACTTC. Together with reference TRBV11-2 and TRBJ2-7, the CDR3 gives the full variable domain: EAGVAQSPRYKIIEKRQSVAFWCNPISGHATLYWYQQILGQGPKLLIQFQNNGVVDDSQLPKDRFSAERLKGVDSTLKIQPAKLEDSAVYLCASSFGLASSYEQYFGPGTRLTVT.